Reported below is one TCR beta chain. The data are from a study of blood T cell repertoires in COVID-19. At the level of the study: Sites in the United States, Italy and Spain provided acute and convalescent COVID-19 samples. T cells, B-cell-depleted T cells, or PBMCs provided the cDNA or gDNA that served as material.

Looked up from germline, CDR1 is MNHEY and CDR2 is SVGEGT. CDR3 length equals 14 residues. Trimming stripped 5 bases from V and 7 bases from J, with 18 bases between. Those enrolled in Seattle joined during active infection and were followed longitudinally afterward. Data came from immunoSEQ multiplex PCR; TCRdb stores just in-frame clones and leaves some out. The sample holds a few hundred thousand clones, about 90% seen once. V and J are TRBV6-2 or TRBV6-3 and TRBJ2-7; D possibly corresponds to TRBD2 (7 bases). What was sequenced was peripheral blood. The sequence was obtained from a woman aged 50 to 60 with COVID-19, enrolled during active disease. In DNA, the CDR3 is TGTGCCAGCAGTGATAATTGGGGGGGCCGGGAGCAGTACTTC. Translating it yields CASSDNWGGREQYF.